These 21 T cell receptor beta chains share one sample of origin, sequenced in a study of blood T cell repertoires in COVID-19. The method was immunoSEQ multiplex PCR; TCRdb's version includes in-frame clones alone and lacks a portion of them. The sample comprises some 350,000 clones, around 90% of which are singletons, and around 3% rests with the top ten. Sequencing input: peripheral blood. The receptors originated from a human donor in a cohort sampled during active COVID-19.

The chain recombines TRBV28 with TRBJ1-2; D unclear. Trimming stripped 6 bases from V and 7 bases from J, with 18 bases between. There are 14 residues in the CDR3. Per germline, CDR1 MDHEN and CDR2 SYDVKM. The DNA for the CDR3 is TGTGCCAGCAGCCCTCCCCGCCCTTGGGCTGGCTACACCTTC. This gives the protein CASSPPRPWAGYTF.

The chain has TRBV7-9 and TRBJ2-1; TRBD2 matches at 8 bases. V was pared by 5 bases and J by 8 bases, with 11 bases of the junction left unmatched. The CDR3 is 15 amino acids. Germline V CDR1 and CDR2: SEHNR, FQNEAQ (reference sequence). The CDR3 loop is CASSRGGTLQDEQFF. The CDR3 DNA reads TGTGCCAGCAGCCGCGGGGGGACACTTCAAGATGAGCAGTTCTTC.

The CDR3 region has the DNA TGTGCCAGCCGGTCAGGGGACAAGCAAAACATTCAGTACTTC. Its translation is CASRSGDKQNIQYF. This sequence joins TRBV28 and TRBJ2-4; TRBD1 might be the D (6 bases). Trimming took off 8 bases at V and 5 bases at J, with 16 bases between the two ends. CDR3 length equals 14 residues. The germline V gene has CDR1 MDHEN and CDR2 SYDVKM.

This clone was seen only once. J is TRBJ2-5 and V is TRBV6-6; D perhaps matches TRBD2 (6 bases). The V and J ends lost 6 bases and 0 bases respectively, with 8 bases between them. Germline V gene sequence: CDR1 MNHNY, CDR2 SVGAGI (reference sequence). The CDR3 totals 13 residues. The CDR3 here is CASRAGYQETQYF. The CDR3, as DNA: TGTGCCAGCAGGGCGGGGTACCAAGAGACCCAGTACTTC.

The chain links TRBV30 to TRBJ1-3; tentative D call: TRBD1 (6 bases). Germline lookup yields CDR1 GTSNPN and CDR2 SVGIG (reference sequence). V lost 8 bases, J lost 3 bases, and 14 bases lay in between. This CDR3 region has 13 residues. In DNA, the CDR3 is TGTGCCGGCACACAGGGTTATGGAAACACCATATATTTT. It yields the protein CAGTQGYGNTIYF.

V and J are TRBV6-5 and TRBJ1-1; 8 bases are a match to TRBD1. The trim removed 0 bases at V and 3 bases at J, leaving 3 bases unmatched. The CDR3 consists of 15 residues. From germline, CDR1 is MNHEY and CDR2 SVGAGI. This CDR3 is CASSYSDRVDTEAFF. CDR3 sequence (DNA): TGTGCCAGCAGTTACTCGGACAGGGTGGACACTGAAGCTTTCTTT.

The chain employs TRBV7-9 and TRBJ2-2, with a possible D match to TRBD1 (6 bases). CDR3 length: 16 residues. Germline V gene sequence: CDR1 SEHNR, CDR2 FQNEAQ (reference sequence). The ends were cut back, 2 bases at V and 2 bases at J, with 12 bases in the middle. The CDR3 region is CASSLSGTLNTGELFF. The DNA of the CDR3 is TGTGCCAGCAGCTTATCGGGGACACTTAACACCGGGGAGCTGTTTTTT.

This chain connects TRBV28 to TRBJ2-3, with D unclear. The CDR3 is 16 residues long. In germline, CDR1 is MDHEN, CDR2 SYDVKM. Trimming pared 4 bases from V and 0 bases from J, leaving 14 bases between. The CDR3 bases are TGTGCCAGCAGTTCCCCGAGTAGTCGAAGCACAGATACGCAGTATTTT. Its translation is CASSSPSSRSTDTQYF.

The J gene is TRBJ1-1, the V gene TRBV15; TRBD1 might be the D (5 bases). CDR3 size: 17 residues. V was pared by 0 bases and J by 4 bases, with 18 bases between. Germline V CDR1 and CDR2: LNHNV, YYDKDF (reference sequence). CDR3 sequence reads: CATSRESGRETGTEAFF. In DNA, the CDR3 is TGTGCCACCAGCAGAGAATCGGGTAGGGAAACAGGCACTGAAGCTTTCTTT. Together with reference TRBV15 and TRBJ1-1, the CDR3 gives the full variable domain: DAMVIQNPRYQVTQFGKPVTLSCSQTLNHNVMYWYQQKSSQAPKLLFHYYDKDFNNEADTPDNFQSRRPNTSFCFLDIRSPGLGDTAMYLCATSRESGRETGTEAFFGQGTRLTVV.

CDR3: CASSFGLAGIETQYF. DNA for the CDR3: TGTGCCAGCAGCTTCGGACTAGCGGGGATAGAGACCCAGTACTTC. This chain links TRBV7-3 with TRBJ2-5; 12 bases map to TRBD2. The trim removed 3 bases at V and 4 bases at J, leaving 3 bases unmatched. This CDR3 contains 15 residues. The germline V gene encodes CDR1 SGHTA and CDR2 FQGTGA.

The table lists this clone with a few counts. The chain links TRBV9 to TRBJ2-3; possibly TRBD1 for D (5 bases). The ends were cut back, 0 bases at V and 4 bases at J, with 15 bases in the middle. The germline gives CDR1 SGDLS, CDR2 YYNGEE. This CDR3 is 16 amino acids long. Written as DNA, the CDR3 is TGTGCCAGCAGCGTAGGGAATCAGGGTTTCCCAGATACGCAGTATTTT. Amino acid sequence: CASSVGNQGFPDTQYF. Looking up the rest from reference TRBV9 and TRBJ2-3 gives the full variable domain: DSGVTQTPKHLITATGQRVTLRCSPRSGDLSVYWYQQSLDQGLQFLIQYYNGEERAKGNILERFSAQQFPDLHSELNLSSLELGDSALYFCASSVGNQGFPDTQYFGPGTRLTVL.

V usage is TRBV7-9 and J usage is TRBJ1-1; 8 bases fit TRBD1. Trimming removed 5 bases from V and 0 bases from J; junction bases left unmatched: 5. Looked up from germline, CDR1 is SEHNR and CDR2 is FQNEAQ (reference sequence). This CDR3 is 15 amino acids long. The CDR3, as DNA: TGTGCCAGCAGCAAGGACAGGGTTTTGAACACTGAAGCTTTCTTT. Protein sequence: CASSKDRVLNTEAFF.

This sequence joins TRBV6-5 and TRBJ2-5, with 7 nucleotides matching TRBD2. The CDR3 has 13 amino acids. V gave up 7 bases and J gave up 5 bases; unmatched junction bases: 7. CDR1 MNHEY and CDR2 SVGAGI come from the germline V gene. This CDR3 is CASTTGGLETQYF. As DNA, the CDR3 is TGTGCCAGCACCACGGGGGGTTTGGAGACCCAGTACTTC.

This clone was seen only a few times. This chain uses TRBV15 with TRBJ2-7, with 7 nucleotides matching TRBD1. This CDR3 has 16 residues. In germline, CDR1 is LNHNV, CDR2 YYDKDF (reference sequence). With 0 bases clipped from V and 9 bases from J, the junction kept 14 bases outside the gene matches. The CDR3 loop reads CATSRDRALGGDGQYF. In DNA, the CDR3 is TGTGCCACCAGCAGAGATAGGGCCTTAGGGGGCGACGGGCAGTACTTC. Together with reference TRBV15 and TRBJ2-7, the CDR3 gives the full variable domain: DAMVIQNPRYQVTQFGKPVTLSCSQTLNHNVMYWYQQKSSQAPKLLFHYYDKDFNNEADTPDNFQSRRPNTSFCFLDIRSPGLGDTAMYLCATSRDRALGGDGQYFGPGTRLTVT.

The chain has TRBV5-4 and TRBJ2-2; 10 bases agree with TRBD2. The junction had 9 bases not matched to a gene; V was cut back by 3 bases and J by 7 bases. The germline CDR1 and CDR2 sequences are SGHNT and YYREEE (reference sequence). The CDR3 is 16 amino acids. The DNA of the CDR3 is TGTGCCAGCAGCTCGCCCAGCGGGGGGGCTGACGGGGAGCTGTTTTTT. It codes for CASSSPSGGADGELFF.

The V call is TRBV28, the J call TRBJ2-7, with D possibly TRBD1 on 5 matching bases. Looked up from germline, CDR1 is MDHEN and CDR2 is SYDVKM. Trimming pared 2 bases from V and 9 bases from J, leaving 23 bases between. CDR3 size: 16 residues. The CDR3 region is CASSLGDGPDMTRQYF. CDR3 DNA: TGTGCCAGCAGTTTAGGCGACGGACCGGACATGACGCGGCAGTACTTC.

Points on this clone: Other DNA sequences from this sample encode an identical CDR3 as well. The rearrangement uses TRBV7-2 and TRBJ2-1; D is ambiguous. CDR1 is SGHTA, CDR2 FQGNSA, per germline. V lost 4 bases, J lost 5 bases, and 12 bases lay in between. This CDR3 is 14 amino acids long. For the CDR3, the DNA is TGTGCCAGCAGCTCCCCCGGGTCCCACAATGAGCAGTTCTTC. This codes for CASSSPGSHNEQFF.

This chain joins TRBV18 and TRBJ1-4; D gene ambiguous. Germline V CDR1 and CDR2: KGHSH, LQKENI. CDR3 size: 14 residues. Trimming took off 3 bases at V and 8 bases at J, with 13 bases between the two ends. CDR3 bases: TGTGCCAGCTCACCGGCCCGCCGCGGGGAAAAACTGTTTTTT. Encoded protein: CASSPARRGEKLFF. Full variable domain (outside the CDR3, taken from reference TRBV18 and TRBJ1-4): NAGVMQNPRHLVRRRGQEARLRCSPMKGHSHVYWYRQLPEEGLKFMVYLQKENIIDESGMPKERFSAEFPKEGPSILRIQQVVRGDSAAYFCASSPARRGEKLFFGSGTQLSVL.

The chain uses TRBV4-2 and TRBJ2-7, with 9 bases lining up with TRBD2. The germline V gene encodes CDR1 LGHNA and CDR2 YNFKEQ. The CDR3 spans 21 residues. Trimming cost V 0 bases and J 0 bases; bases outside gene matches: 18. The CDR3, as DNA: TGTGCCAGCAGCCAAGATCTCGGGGTCGGAGCGGGGGGCCGCCCCTCCTACGAGCAGTACTTC. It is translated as CASSQDLGVGAGGRPSYEQYF.

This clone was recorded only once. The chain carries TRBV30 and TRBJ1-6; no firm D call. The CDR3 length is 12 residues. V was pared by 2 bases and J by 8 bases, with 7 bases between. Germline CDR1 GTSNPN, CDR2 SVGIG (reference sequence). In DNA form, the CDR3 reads TGTGCCTGGAGTCTTGAGTATTCACCCCTCCACTTT. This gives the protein CAWSLEYSPLHF.

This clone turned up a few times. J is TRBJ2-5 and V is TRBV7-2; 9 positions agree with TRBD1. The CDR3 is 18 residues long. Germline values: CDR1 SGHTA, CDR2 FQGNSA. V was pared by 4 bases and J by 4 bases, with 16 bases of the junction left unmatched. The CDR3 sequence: CASSSNPAGTGSGETQYF. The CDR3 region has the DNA TGTGCCAGCAGCTCAAATCCCGCTGGGACAGGGAGCGGAGAGACCCAGTACTTC.